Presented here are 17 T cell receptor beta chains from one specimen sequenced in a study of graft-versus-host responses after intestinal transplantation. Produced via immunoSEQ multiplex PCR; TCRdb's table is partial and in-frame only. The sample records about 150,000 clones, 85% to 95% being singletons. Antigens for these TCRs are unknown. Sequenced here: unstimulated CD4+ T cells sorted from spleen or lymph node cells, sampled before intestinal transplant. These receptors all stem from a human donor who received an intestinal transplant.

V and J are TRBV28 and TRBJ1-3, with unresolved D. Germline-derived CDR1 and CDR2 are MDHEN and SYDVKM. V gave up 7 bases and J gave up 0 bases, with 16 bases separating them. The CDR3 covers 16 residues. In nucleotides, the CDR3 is TGTGCCAGCAATGTTTGGGGAGGGCGCTCTGGAAACACCATATATTTT. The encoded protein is CASNVWGGRSGNTIYF.

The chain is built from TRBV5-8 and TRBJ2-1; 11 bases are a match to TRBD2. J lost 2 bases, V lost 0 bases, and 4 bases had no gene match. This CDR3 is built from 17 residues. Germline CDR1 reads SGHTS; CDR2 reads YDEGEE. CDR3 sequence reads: CASSLVLTSGAYNEQFF. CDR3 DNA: TGTGCCAGCAGCTTGGTGTTGACTAGCGGGGCCTACAATGAGCAGTTCTTC. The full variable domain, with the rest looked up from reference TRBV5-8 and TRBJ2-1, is EAGVTQSPTHLIKTRGQQATLRCSPISGHTSVYWYQQALGLGLQFLLWYDEGEERNRGNFPPRFSGRQFPNYSSELNVNALELEDSALYLCASSLVLTSGAYNEQFFGPGTRLTVL.

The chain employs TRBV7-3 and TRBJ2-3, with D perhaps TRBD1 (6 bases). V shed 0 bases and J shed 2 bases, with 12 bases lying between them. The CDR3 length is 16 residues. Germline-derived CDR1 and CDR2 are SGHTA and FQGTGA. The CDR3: CASSLTGTNPTDTQYF. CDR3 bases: TGTGCCAGCAGCTTAACCGGGACAAACCCCACAGATACGCAGTATTTT. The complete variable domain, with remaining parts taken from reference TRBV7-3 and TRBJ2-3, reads GAGVSQTPSNKVTEKGKYVELRCDPISGHTALYWYRQSLGQGPEFLIYFQGTGAADDSGLPNDRFFAVRPEGSVSTLKIQRTERGDSAVYLCASSLTGTNPTDTQYFGPGTRLTVL.

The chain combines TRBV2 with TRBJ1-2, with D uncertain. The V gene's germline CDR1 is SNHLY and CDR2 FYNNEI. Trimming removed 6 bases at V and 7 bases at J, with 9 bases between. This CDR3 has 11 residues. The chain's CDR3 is CASSYASGYTF. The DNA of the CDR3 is TGTGCCAGCAGCTATGCCTCTGGCTACACCTTC.

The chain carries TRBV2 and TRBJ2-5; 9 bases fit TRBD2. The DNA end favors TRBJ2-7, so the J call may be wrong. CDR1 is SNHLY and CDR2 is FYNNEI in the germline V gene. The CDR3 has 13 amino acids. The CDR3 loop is CASSGRASYEQYF. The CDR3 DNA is TGTGCCAGTAGCGGGAGAGCCTCCTACGAGCAGTACTTC.

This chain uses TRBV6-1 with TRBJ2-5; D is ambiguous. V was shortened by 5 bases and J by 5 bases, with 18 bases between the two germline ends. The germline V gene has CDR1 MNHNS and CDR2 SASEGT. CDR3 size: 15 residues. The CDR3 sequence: CASSPRIREVETQYF. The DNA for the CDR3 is TGTGCCAGCAGTCCGAGAATTAGGGAAGTTGAGACCCAGTACTTC.

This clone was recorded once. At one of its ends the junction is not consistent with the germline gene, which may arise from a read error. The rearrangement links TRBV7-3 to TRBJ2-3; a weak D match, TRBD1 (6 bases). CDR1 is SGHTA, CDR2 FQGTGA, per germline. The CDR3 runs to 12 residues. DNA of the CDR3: TGTGCCGGCAGCTCGACAGGAGATACGCAGTATTTT. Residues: CAGSSTGDTQYF. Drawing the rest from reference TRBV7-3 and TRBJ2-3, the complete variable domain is GAGVSQTPSNKVTEKGKYVELRCDPISGHTALYWYRQSLGQGPEFLIYFQGTGAADDSGLPNDRFFAVRPEGSVSTLKIQRTERGDSAVYLCAGSSTGDTQYFGPGTRLTVL.

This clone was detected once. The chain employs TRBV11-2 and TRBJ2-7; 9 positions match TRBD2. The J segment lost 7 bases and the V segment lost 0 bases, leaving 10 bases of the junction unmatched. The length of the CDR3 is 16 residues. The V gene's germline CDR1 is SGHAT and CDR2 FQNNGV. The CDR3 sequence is CASSLDTVAGVKEQYF. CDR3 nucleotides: TGTGCCAGCAGCTTAGATACGGTAGCGGGAGTGAAAGAGCAGTACTTC.

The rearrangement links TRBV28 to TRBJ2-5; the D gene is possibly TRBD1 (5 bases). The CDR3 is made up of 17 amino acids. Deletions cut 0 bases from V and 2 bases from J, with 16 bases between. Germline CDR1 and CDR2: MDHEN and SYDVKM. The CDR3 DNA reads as TGTGCCAGCAGTTTATGGGTCTCTCAGGGTATACAAGAGACCCAGTACTTC. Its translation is CASSLWVSQGIQETQYF.

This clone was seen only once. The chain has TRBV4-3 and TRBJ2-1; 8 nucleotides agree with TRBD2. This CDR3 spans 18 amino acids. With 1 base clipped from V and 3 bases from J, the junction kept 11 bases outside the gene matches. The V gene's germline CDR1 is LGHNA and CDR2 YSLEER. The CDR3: CASSQGPGTRVLYNEQFF. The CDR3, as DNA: TGCGCCAGCAGCCAAGGTCCCGGGACTAGAGTGCTCTACAATGAGCAGTTCTTC.

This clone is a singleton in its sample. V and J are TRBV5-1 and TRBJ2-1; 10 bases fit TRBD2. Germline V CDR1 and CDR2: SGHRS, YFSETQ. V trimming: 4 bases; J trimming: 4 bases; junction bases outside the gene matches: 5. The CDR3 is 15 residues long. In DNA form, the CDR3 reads TGCGCCAGCAGCGCGACTAGCGGGCTATACAATGAGCAGTTCTTC. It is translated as CASSATSGLYNEQFF.

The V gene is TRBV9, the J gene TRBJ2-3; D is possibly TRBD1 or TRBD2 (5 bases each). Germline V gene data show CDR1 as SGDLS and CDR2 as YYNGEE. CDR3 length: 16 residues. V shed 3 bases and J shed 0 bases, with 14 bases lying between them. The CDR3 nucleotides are TGTGCCAGCAGCGCAGGACTGAGGGGTAGCACAGATACGCAGTATTTT. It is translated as CASSAGLRGSTDTQYF.

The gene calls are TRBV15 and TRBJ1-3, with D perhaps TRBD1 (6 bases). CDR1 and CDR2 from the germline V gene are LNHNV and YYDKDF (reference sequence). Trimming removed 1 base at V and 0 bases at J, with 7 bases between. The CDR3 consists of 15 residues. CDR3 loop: CATSRGGASGNTIYF. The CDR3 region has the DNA TGTGCCACCAGCAGAGGGGGGGCCTCTGGAAACACCATATATTTT.

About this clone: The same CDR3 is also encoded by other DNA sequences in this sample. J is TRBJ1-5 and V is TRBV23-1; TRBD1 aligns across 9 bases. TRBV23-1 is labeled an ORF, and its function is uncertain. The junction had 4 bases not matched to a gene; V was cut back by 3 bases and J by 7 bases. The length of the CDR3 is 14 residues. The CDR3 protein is CASSQGQGWQPQHF. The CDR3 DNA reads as TGCGCCAGCAGTCAGGGACAGGGTTGGCAGCCCCAGCATTTT.

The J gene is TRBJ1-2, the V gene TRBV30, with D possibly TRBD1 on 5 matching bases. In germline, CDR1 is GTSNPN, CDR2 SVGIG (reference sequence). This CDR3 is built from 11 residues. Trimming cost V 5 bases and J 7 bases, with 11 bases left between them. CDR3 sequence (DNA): TGTGCCTGGCGGGGGGGAGGTGGCTACACCTTC. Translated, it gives CAWRGGGGYTF.

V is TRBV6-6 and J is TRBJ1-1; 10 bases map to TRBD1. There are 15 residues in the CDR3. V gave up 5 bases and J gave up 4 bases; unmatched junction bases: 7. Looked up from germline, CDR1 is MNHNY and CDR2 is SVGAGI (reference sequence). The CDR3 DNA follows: TGTGCCAGCAGTCCTTGGGACAGGGGAGGCACTGAAGCTTTCTTT. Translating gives CASSPWDRGGTEAFF.

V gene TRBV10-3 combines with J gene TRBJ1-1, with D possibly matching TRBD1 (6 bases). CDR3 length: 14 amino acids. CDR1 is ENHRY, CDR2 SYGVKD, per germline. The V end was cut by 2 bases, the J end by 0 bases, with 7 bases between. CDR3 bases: TGTGCCATCAGTGAGAGGACAGTGAACACTGAAGCTTTCTTT. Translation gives CAISERTVNTEAFF.